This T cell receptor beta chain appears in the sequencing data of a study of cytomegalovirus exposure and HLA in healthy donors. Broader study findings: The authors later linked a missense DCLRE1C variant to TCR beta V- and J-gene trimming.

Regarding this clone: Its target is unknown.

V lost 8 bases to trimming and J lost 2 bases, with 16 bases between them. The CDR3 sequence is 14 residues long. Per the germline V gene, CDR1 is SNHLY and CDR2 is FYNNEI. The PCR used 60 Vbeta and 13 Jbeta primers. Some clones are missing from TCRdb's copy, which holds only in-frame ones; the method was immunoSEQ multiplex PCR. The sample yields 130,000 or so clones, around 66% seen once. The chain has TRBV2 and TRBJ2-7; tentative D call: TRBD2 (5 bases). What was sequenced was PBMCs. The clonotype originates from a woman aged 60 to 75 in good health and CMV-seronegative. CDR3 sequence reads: CASGMGGLAYEQYF. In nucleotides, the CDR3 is TGTGCCAGCGGCATGGGTGGACTTGCCTACGAGCAGTACTTC.